This TCR beta chain comes out of a study of T-cell reconstitution after alpha-beta-depleted transplantation in children (TCRdb year 2016). With regard to the full study: Using TCR repertoire profiling, the study followed T-cell immune reconstitution in a quantitative way in children after TCRalphabeta/CD19-depleted allogeneic hematopoietic cell transplantation.

Library preparation used PCR. The sequencing machine was an Illumina HiSeq 2500. TCR library preparation used molecular barcoding, with unique molecular identifiers applied to normalize quantification of the TCRbeta repertoire. TCRdb cleaned the public reads at Q25 with fastp, built clones with MiXCR and kept in-frame beta chains. Each entry merges the rows of one CDR3 protein and shows their most common DNA and genes. In all, the sample holds roughly 590,000 distinct CDR3 sequences, and 16% of those were seen once. The ten largest clones take up under 1.2% of the sample. Trimming leaves V shorter by 0 bases and J shorter by 15 bases, with the junction holding 10 bases beyond the gene matches. For CDR1 and CDR2, the germline V gene (reference sequence) lists DFQATT and SNEGSKA. The CDR3 measures 14 amino acids from cysteine to phenylalanine. The only DNA kept is the CDR3, 42 bases in frame from the first base.

This clonotype turned up a few times. Its antigen specificity is not known. No much larger clone exists at a distance of one base, and base qualities are not known. This clonotype was sampled from a human donor who donated a stem cell graft to a child with acute myeloid leukemia. Sequenced here: PBMCs from the stem cell graft donor, sampled from the stem cell graft. The chain links TRBV20-1 with TRBJ2-4, with 11 middle bases fitting TRBD1. The DNA sequence is as follows: TGCAGTGCTAGAGATCTAGGGGACAGGGGGTCGGGGTACTTC. This gives the protein CSARDLGDRGSGYF.